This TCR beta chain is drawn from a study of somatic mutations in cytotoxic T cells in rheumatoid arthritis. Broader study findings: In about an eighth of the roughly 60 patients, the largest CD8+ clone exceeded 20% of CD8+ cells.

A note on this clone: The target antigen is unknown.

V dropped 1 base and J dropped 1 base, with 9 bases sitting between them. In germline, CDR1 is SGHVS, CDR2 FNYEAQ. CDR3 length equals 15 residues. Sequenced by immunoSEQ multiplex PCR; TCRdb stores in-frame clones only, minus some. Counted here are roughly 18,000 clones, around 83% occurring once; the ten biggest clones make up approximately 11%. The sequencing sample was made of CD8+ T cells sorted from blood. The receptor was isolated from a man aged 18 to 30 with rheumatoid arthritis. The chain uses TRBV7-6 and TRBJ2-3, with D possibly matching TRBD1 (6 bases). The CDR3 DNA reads TGTGCCAGCAGCTTAGATCCAGGGGGCACAGATACGCAGTATTTT. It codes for CASSLDPGGTDTQYF.